A selection of T cell receptor beta chains follows, all from one sample in a study of metastatic and nonmetastatic thyroid tumors. TCRdb redid the clone calls on the PCR reads using MiXCR. The sample includes about 10,000 clones, 25% to 35% of them seen just once. Sequencing was performed on tumor tissue. The origin of the receptors is a female donor with papillary thyroid cancer or a benign thyroid nodule (not recorded which). Some clones in this sample may be carry-over from other donors' samples. Each CDR3 is given with its conserved first and last residue. A D gene is named only where the DNA matches it firmly. A row's size may be missing; if present it is once, few, many or a size class.

TGTGCCAGCAGCGTTGGAGGGTACGAGCAGTACTTC	CASSVGGYEQYF	.	.	TRBV7-8	TRBJ2-7
TGCGCCAGCAGCCAAAACATGGGTCAGGAAGTAGGCTACACCTTC	CASSQNMGQEVGYTF	.	.	TRBV5-1	TRBJ1-2
TGTGCCAGCAGTCGGACTAGCGGGGGGTCGGGGGAGCTGTTTTTT	CASSRTSGGSGELFF	medium-sized	TRBD2	TRBV12-3/TRBV12-4	TRBJ2-2
TGTGCCAGCTCATCCGACTACCTCACCACAGATACGCAGTATTTT	CASSSDYLTTDTQYF	medium-sized	.	TRBV18	TRBJ2-3
TGTGCCAGCAGGGACAGGAGATCCTACATGGAGGGCTACACCTTC	CASRDRRSYMEGYTF	medium-sized	TRBD1	TRBV6-1	TRBJ1-2
TGTGCCAGCAGCATTAGTGGGAATGAGCAGTTCTTC	CASSISGNEQFF	few	.	TRBV7-3	TRBJ2-1
TGTGCCAGCAGGGCCTCGGGGACAGGCGAAACAGATACGCAGTATTTT	CASRASGTGETDTQYF	few	TRBD1	TRBV12-3/TRBV12-4	TRBJ2-3
TGTGCCTGGTCCGGGACAGGGATATGGGAGCAGTACTTC	CAWSGTGIWEQYF	few	TRBD1	TRBV30	TRBJ2-7
TGTGCCAGCAGCGCCGCTAATTCACCCCTCCACTTT	CASSAANSPLHF	.	.	TRBV9	TRBJ1-6
TGTGCCAGCAGGGCCCGGGACAGCCCCTCCTACGAGCAGTACTTC	CASRARDSPSYEQYF	few	TRBD1	TRBV12-3/TRBV12-4	TRBJ2-7
TGCAGCGTCGGGACGGAGTCCTACAATGAGCAGTTCTTC	CSVGTESYNEQFF	.	.	TRBV29-1	TRBJ2-1
TGTGCCAGCAGCCGAGGGGAGGCTAGCGGGAGTCTAGCCAAAAACATTCAGTACTTC	CASSRGEASGSLAKNIQYF	.	TRBD2	TRBV4-2	TRBJ2-4
TGTGCCACCAGCAGCAGTACAGCGAGGGGCTCCTACGAGCAGTACTTC	CATSSSTARGSYEQYF	few	.	TRBV15	TRBJ2-7
TGTGCCAGCAGCCCCTTCAGTGGGAGGGCCTCAGATACGCGGTATTTT	CASSPFSGRASDTRYF	.	TRBD2	TRBV28	TRBJ2-3
TGTGCCAGCAGCAGACCCTTCGGACAGGGGGGGAACTTC	CASSRPFGQGGNF	medium-sized	TRBD1	TRBV28	TRBJ2-7
TGTGCCAGCCCCAGACATGGTGAGTGGAGGTCCACTGAAGCTTTCTTT	CASPRHGEWRSTEAFF	few	.	TRBV27	TRBJ1-1
TGCGCCAGCAGCCAAGAAGAGGTAGGCCGAGGGGGCTACACCTTC	CASSQEEVGRGGYTF	.	.	TRBV4-1	TRBJ1-2
TGTGGCGAAGGCAATGAGCAGTTCTTC	CGEGNEQFF	.	.	TRBV6-1	TRBJ2-1
TGTGCCAGCAGCGGTAGAGCTAGCGGGGTTCTCGATATCCAGTACTTC	CASSGRASGVLDIQYF	once	TRBD2	TRBV7-2	TRBJ2-5
TGTGCCAGCAGTGCTCAACTGACAGGGGCCAACTTCCTTACTTTC	CASSAQLTGANFLTF	few	TRBD1	TRBV28	TRBJ2-6
TGCGCCAGCAGCTTGGTCCAAACGAACACTGAAGCTTTCTTT	CASSLVQTNTEAFF	.	.	TRBV5-1	TRBJ1-1
TGCAGTGCTAGAGGAGGGGGGTCTGCCGGGGAGCTGTTTTTT	CSARGGGSAGELFF	.	.	TRBV20-1	TRBJ2-2
TGCAGTGCAAAGGAGACTAGCGGGCGGATACATACGAACACCGGGGAGCTGTTTTTT	CSAKETSGRIHTNTGELFF	.	TRBD2	TRBV20-1	TRBJ2-2
TGTGCCAGCAGTTTCTTCGCGGGAGCGGACGAGCAGTACTTC	CASSFFAGADEQYF	few	TRBD2	TRBV27	TRBJ2-7
TGTGCCAGCAGTCCCGGCCACCTCGAGGCCAACGTCCTGACTTTC	CASSPGHLEANVLTF	few	.	TRBV28	TRBJ2-6
TGTGCCAGCAGCTTATATCCCCTAGACGGATGGACTGAAGCTTTCTTT	CASSLYPLDGWTEAFF	.	.	TRBV7-3	TRBJ1-1
TGCGCCAGCAGCCAAGTCCCCGGAAGCAATCAGCCCCAGTATTTT	CASSQVPGSNQPQYF	.	.	TRBV4-1	TRBJ2-3
TGTTCCAGCACCGCAGGCCTAGCGGTAGGTAAGTTTGGGGATGAGCAGTTCTTC	CSSTAGLAVGKFGDEQFF	.	TRBD2	TRBV12-3/TRBV12-4	TRBJ2-1
TGTGCCATTAGTATACCAGGGGATTCCGGCTACACCTTC	CAISIPGDSGYTF	.	.	TRBV19	TRBJ1-2
TGCGCCAGCAGCTTTTTGGGGGAGAGTTTATACGAGCAGTACTTC	CASSFLGESLYEQYF	.	.	TRBV5-1	TRBJ2-7
TGTGCCAGCAGTTTCGAAATGGGGTCAATTAAGAACTATCAGCCCCAGCATTTT	CASSFEMGSIKNYQPQHF	once	.	TRBV12-3/TRBV12-4	TRBJ1-5
TGTGCCAGCAGCTTAATATACGACGAGCAGTACTTC	CASSLIYDEQYF	few	.	TRBV7-9	TRBJ2-7
TGTGCCAGCTCACCATGGGGGGGAGAGACTGAAGCTTTCTTT	CASSPWGGETEAFF	medium-sized	.	TRBV18	TRBJ1-1
TGTGCCAGCAGTCCCGGAGGGAAGAACACTGAAGCTTTCTTT	CASSPGGKNTEAFF	.	.	TRBV6-1	TRBJ1-1
TGTGCCAGCAGCTTATCGACAGGCCGGAACACTGAAGCTTTCTTT	CASSLSTGRNTEAFF	.	.	TRBV7-9	TRBJ1-1
TGTGCCAGTAGTCCCTCCCGGGAGACCCAGTACTTT	CASSPSRETQYF	.	.	TRBV27	TRBJ2-5
TGTGCCAGCAGCCCGACTAGCGGGAGGGCCGCAGATACGCAGTATTTT	CASSPTSGRAADTQYF	.	TRBD2	TRBV3-1	TRBJ2-3
TGCGCCAGCAGCTTGGACGGGCGGAAGAACACTGAAGCTTTCTTT	CASSLDGRKNTEAFF	medium-sized	.	TRBV5-1	TRBJ1-1
TGCGCCAGCAGCTTGCGAGCGGGAGGGCTCGCGAACACCGGGGAGCTGTTTTTT	CASSLRAGGLANTGELFF	medium-sized	TRBD2	TRBV5-1	TRBJ2-2
TGTGCCAGCGGGATAGAGGGTGAGCAGTTCTTC	CASGIEGEQFF	few	.	TRBV28	TRBJ2-1
TGTGCCAGCAGTTATTTAACAGGGGGATTGGAGAACACTGAAGCTTTCTTT	CASSYLTGGLENTEAFF	.	TRBD1	TRBV14	TRBJ1-1
TGTGCCAGCAGCTTGGCCGGAGGAGGCTCACCCCTCCACTTT	CASSLAGGGSPLHF	few	.	TRBV5-8	TRBJ1-6
TGCGCCAGCGGCTTGCTTGGCTCCCCCTGCAATGAGCAGTTCTTC	CASGLLGSPCNEQFF	.	.	TRBV5-1	TRBJ2-1
TGTGCCAGCGCTTCCCGGCTAGCGGGAGGCTACGAGCAGTACTTC	CASASRLAGGYEQYF	few	TRBD2	TRBV28	TRBJ2-7
TGTGCCATTAGCGGGACTCGGGTTTCGAGCTATGGCTACACCTTC	CAISGTRVSSYGYTF	.	.	TRBV6-1	TRBJ1-2
TGTGCCAGCAGTTTAGTGGAGGGAAGGAACGAGCAGTACTTC	CASSLVEGRNEQYF	.	.	TRBV28	TRBJ2-7
TGTGCCAGCAGCTTAGGGCAGGGGAACACCGGGGAGCTGTTTTTT	CASSLGQGNTGELFF	.	.	TRBV5-6	TRBJ2-2
TGTGCCAGCAGCCTCGGGACAGGGGGCGACGAGCAGTACTTC	CASSLGTGGDEQYF	.	TRBD1	TRBV12-3/TRBV12-4	TRBJ2-7
TGTGCCAGCAGCTTAGATTATGGGGACTACAATGAGCAGTTCTTC	CASSLDYGDYNEQFF	large	.	TRBV7-8	TRBJ2-1
TGCAGTGCTAGAGATCAAGCGGGGGGGACTAACTATGGCTACACCTTC	CSARDQAGGTNYGYTF	.	.	TRBV20-1	TRBJ1-2
TGTGCCATCGGACAGCAAGAGACCCAGTACTTC	CAIGQQETQYF	medium-sized	.	TRBV10-3	TRBJ2-5